This TCR beta chain stems from a study of cytotoxic CD8 clonotypes in ibrutinib-treated CLL. Study-wide context: Samples showed on average roughly 260,000 productive templates and 90,000 or so productive rearrangements.

Using immunoSEQ multiplex PCR, the repertoire was profiled, and TCRdb retains in-frame clones only, with some absent. Of around 76,000 clones in the sample, 83% were seen once. Germline loops: CDR1 LNHDA, CDR2 SQIVND (reference sequence). The V gene lost 7 bases and the J gene lost 6 bases, with 16 bases spanning the gap. CDR3 length: 14 amino acids. Findings and limits, study-wide: Public clonotypes (which were uncommon) either contracted or remained stable on treatment. Sustained-remission patients were sampled at different times than progressing patients were. Baseline clonality exceeded age-matched healthy donors and tracked circulating CD8+ T-cell counts.

This clone was counted only a few times. Its specificity is not known. The material was PBMCs, obtained after 24 months of ibrutinib treatment. The V call is TRBV19, the J call TRBJ1-5; the D gene is possibly TRBD1 (5 bases). The receptor's source is a human donor with chronic lymphocytic leukemia. The CDR3 region is CASIPSGGIQPQHF. The CDR3 DNA is TGTGCCAGTATACCCTCGGGGGGGATTCAGCCCCAGCATTTT.